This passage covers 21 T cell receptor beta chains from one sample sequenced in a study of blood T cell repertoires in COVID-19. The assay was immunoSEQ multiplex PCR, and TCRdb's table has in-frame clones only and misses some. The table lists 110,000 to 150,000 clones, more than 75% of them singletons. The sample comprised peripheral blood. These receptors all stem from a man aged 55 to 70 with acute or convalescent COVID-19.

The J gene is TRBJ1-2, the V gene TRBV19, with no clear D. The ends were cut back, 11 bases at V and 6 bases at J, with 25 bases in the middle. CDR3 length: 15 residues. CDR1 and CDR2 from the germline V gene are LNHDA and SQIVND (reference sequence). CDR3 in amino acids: CAVNRRAGDLNGYTF. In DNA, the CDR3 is TGTGCCGTAAACCGTCGAGCAGGCGACCTTAATGGCTACACCTTC.

In DNA, the CDR3 is TGTGCCAGCAGCTTCGGCAGGGGTCCCTACGAGCAGTACTTC. Protein: CASSFGRGPYEQYF. The rearrangement joins TRBV7-2 to TRBJ2-7; perhaps TRBD1 as D (6 bases). The CDR3 runs 14 residues. V lost 3 bases and J lost 2, with 11 bases in between. Per the germline V gene, CDR1 is SGHTA and CDR2 is FQGNSA. The variable domain in full, completed from reference TRBV7-2 and TRBJ2-7, reads GAGVSQSPSNKVTEKGKDVELRCDPISGHTALYWYRQSLGQGLEFLIYFQGNSAPDKSGLPSDRFSAERTGGSVSTLTIQRTQQEDSAVYLCASSFGRGPYEQYFGPGTRLTVT.

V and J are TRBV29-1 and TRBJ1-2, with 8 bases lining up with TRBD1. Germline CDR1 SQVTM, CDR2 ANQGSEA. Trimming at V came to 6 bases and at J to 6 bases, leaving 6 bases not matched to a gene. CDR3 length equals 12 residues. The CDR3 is CSVSGQGHGYTF. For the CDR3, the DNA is TGCAGCGTATCCGGACAGGGCCATGGCTACACCTTC.

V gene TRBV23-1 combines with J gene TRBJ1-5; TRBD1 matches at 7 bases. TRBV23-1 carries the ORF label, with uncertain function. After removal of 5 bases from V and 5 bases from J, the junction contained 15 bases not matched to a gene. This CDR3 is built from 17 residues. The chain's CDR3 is CASSKNRDRFPHQPQHF. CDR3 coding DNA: TGCGCCAGCAGTAAGAACCGGGACAGATTCCCTCATCAGCCCCAGCATTTT.

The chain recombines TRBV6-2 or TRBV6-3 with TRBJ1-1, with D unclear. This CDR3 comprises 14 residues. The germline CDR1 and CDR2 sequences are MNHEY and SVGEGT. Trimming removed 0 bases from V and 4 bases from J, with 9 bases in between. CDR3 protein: CASSYSSTSTEAFF. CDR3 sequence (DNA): TGTGCCAGCAGTTACTCGTCCACGAGCACTGAAGCTTTCTTT.

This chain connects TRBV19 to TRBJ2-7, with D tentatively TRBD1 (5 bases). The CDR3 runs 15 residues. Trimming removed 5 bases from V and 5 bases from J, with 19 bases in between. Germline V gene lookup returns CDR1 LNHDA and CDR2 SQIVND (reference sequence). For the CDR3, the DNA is TGTGCCAGTAGTGGGTGGGCAGGGAATTTCGACGAGCAGTACTTC. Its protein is CASSGWAGNFDEQYF.

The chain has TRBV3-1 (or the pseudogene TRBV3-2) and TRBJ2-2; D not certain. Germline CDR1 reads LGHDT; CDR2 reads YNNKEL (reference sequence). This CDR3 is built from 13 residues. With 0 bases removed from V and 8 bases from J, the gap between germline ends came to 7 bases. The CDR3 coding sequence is TGTGCCAGCAGCCAAGATTCCCGGGGGGAGCTGTTTTTT. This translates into CASSQDSRGELFF.

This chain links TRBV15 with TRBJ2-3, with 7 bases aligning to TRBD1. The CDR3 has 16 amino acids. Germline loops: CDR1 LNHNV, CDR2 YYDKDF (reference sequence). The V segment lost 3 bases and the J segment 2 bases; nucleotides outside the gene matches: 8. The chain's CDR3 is CATSRSRDSYTDTQYF. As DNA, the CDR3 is TGTGCCACCAGCAGGAGCCGGGACAGCTACACAGATACGCAGTATTTT.

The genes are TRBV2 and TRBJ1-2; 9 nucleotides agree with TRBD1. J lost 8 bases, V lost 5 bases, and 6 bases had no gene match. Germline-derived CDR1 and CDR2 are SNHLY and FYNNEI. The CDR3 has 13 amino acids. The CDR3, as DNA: TGTGCCAGCAGTAGGGACAGGGCAGCCGGCTACACCTTC. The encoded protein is CASSRDRAAGYTF.

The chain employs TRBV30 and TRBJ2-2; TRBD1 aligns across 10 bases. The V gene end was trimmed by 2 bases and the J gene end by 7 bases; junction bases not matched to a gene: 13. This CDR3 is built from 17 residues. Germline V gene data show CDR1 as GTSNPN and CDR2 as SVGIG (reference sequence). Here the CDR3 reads CAWSLNSGTGASGELFF. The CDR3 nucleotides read TGTGCCTGGAGTCTCAATTCCGGGACAGGGGCCAGCGGGGAGCTGTTTTTT.

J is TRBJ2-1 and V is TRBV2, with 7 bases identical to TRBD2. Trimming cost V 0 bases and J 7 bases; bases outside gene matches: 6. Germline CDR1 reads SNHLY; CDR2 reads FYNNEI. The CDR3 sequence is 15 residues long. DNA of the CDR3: TGTGCCAGCAGTGAAGCCAGATGGGGGGGAAATGAGCAGTTCTTC. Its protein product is CASSEARWGGNEQFF.

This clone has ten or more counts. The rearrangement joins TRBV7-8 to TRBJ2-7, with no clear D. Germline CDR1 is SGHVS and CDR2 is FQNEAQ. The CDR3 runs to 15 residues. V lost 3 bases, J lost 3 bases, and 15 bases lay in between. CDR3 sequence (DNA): TGTGCCAGCAGCTTGGTACGGTCTTACGGCTACGAGCAGTACTTC. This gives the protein CASSLVRSYGYEQYF.

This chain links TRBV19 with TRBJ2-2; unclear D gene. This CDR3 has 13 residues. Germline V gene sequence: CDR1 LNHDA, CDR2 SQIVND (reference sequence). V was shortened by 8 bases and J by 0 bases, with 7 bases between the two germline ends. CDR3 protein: CASSTANTGELFF. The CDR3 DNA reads TGTGCCAGTTCGACTGCGAACACCGGGGAGCTGTTTTTT. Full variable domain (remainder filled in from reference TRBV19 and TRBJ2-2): DGGITQSPKYLFRKEGQNVTLSCEQNLNHDAMYWYRQDPGQGLRLIYYSQIVNDFQKGDIAEGYSVSREKKESFPLTVTSAQKNPTAFYLCASSTANTGELFFGEGSRLTVL.

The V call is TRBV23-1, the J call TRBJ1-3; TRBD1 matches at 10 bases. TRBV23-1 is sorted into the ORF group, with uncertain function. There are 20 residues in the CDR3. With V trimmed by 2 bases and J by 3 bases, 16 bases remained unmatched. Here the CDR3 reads CASSQLGDRGKFVGGNTIYF. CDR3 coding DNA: TGCGCCAGCAGTCAACTTGGGGACAGGGGAAAGTTTGTTGGTGGAAACACCATATATTTT.

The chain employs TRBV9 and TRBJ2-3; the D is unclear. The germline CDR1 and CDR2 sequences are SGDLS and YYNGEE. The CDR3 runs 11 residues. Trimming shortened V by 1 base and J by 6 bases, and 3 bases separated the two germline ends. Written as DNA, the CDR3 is TGTGCCAGCAGCGTACTGGATACGCAGTATTTT. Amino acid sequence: CASSVLDTQYF.

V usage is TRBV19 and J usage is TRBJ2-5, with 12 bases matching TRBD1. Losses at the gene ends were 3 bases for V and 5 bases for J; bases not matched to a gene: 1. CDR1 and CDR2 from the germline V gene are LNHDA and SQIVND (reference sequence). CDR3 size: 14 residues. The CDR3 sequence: CASSMGQGAETQYF. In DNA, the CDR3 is TGTGCCAGTAGTATGGGACAGGGGGCTGAGACCCAGTACTTC. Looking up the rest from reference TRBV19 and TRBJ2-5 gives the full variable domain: DGGITQSPKYLFRKEGQNVTLSCEQNLNHDAMYWYRQDPGQGLRLIYYSQIVNDFQKGDIAEGYSVSREKKESFPLTVTSAQKNPTAFYLCASSMGQGAETQYFGPGTRLLVL.

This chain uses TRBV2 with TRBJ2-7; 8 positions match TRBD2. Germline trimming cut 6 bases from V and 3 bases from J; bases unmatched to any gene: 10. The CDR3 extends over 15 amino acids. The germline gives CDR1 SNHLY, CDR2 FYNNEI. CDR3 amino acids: CASRARLASLYEQYF. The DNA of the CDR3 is TGTGCCAGCAGGGCCCGACTAGCGTCCCTCTACGAGCAGTACTTC.

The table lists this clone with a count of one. The CDR3: CASSRGQSNSGNTIYF. The CDR3 region has the DNA TGTGCCAGCAGCCGCGGACAGTCCAACTCTGGAAACACCATATATTTT. The chain links TRBV6-6 to TRBJ1-3; maybe TRBD1 (6 bases). The CDR3 is made up of 16 amino acids. Germline lookup yields CDR1 MNHNY and CDR2 SVGAGI (reference sequence). The ends were cut back, 6 bases at V and 0 bases at J, with 15 bases in the middle.

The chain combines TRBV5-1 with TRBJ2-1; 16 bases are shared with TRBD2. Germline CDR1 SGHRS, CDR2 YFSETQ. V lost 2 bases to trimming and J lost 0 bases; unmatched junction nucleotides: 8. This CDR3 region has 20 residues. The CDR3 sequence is CASSFPGTSGRASSYNEQFF. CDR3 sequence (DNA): TGCGCCAGCAGCTTCCCTGGGACTAGCGGGAGGGCCAGCTCCTACAATGAGCAGTTCTTC.

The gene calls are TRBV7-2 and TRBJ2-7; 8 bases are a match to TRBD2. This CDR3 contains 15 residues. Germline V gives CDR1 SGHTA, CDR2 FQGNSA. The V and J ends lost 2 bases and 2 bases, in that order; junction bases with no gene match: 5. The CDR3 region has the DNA TGTGCCAGCAGCTTAAGCGGGAGTGGGACCTACGAGCAGTACTTC. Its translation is CASSLSGSGTYEQYF.

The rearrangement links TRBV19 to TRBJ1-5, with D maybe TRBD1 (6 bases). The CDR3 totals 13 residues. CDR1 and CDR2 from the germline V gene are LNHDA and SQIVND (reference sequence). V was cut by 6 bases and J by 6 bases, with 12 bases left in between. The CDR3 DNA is TGTGCCAGTAGGAACAGGGACGCTCAGCCCCAGCATTTT. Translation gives CASRNRDAQPQHF.